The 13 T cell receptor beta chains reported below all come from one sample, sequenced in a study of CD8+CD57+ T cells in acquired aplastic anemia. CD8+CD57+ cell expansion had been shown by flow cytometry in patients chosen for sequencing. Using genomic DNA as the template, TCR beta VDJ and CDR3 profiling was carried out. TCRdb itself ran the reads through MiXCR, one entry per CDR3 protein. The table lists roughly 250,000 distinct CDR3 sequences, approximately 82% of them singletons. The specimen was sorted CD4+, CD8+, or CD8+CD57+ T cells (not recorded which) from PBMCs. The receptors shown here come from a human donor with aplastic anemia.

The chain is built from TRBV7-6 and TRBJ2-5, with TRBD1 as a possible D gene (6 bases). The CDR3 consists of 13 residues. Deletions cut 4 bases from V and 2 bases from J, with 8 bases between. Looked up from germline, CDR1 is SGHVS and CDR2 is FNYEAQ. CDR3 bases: TGTGCCAGCAGCTACAGGGTACAAGAGACCCAGTACTTC. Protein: CASSYRVQETQYF.

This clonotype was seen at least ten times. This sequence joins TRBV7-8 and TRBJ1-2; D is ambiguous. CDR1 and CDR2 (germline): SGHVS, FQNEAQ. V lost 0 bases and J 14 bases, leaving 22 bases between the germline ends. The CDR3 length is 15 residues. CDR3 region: CASSLAGGPDTRYTF. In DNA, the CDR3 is TGTGCCAGCAGCTTAGCGGGAGGTCCCGATACGCGGTATACCTTC.

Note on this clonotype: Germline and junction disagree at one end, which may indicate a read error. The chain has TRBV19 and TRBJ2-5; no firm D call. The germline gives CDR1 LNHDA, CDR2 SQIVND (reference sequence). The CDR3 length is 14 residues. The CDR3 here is CASSIAREAYDEQF. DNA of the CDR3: TGTGCCAGTAGTATAGCTAGGGAAGCCTACGATGAGCAGTTC.

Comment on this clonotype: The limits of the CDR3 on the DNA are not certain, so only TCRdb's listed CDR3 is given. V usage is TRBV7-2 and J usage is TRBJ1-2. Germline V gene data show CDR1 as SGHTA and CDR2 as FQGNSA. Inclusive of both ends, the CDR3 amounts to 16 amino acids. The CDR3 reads CASSLERDGLVYGCTF.

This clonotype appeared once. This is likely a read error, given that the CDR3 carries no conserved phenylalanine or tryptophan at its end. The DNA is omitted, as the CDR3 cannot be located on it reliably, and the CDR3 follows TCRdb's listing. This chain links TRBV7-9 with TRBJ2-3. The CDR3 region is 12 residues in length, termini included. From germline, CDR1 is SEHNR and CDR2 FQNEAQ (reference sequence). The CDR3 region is CASSVRSDTQND.

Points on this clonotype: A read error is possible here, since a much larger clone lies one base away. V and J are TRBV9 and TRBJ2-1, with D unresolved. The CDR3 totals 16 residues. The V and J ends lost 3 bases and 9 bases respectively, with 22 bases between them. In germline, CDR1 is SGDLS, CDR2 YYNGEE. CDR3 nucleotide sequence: TGTGCCAGCAGCGAAGGGTCAGATACGCATTATTTTGAGCAGTTCTTC. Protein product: CASSEGSDTHYFEQFF.

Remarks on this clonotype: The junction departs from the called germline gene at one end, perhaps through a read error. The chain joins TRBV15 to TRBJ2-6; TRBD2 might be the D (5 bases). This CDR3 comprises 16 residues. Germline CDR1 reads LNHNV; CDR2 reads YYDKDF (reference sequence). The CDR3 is CASSIGSNQEAQFLGF. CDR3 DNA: TGTGCCAGCAGCATAGGGAGCAACCAAGAGGCCCAGTTCCTCGGGTTC.

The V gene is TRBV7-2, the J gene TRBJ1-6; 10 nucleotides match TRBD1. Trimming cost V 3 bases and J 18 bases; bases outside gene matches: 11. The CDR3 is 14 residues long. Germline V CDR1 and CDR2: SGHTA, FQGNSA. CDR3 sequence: CASSLTGGADYRHF. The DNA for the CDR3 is TGTGCCAGCAGCTTGACAGGGGGCGCCGACTATCGCCACTTT.

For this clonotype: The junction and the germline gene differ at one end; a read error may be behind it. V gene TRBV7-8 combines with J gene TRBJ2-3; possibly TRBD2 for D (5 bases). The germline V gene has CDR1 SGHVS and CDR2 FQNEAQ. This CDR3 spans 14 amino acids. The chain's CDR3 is CASSFHGGPDTQSF. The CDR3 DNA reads TGTGCCAGCAGCTTTCATGGAGGTCCCGATACGCAGTCCTTT.

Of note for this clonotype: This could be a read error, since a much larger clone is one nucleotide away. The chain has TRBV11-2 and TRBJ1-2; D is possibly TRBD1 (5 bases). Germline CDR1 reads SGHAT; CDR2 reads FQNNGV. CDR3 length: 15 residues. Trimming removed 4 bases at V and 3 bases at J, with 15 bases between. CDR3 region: CASSWAGGADYGYTF. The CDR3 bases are TGTGCCAGCAGCTGGGCAGGAGGGGCCGACTATGGCTACACCTTC.

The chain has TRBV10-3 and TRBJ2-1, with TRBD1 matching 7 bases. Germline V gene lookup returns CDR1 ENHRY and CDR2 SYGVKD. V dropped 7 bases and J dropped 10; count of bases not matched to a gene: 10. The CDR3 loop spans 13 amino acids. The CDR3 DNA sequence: TGTGCCATCAACGGACAGGACTCCTACGAGCAGTTCTTC. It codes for CAINGQDSYEQFF.

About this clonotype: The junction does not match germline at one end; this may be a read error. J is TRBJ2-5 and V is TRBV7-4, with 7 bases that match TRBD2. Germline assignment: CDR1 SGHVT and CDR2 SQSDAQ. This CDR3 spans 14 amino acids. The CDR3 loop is CATSFHPERETHSF. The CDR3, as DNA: TGTGCCACCAGCTTTCATCCAGAGCGGGAAACCCATTCCTTC.

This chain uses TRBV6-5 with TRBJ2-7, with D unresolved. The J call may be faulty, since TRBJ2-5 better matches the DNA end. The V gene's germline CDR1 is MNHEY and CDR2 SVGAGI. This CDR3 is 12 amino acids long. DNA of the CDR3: TGTGCCAGCAGTTACCCATCCGAGACCCAGTACTTC. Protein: CASSYPSETQYF.